The 20 T cell receptor beta chains presented below share a single source sample, sequenced in a study of blood T cell repertoires in COVID-19. The data were produced by immunoSEQ multiplex PCR, yet TCRdb's version contains in-frame clones alone and is incomplete. The data show roughly 200,000 clones, roughly 80% seen once. The sequenced sample consisted of peripheral blood. These receptors originate from a man aged 45-60 years with active or convalescent COVID-19.

The gene calls are TRBV7-8 and TRBJ1-5, with D possibly TRBD1 on 5 matching bases. Germline CDR1 SGHVS, CDR2 FQNEAQ. V was pared by 2 bases and J by 4 bases, with 24 bases between. The CDR3 is made up of 19 amino acids. CDR3 DNA sequence: TGTGCCAGCAGCTTAAGGATTGGGAAAATCGGGGGTTGGAATCAGCCCCAGCATTTT. Residues: CASSLRIGKIGGWNQPQHF.

The gene calls are TRBV2 and TRBJ2-3; 10 positions match TRBD2. This CDR3 has 16 amino acids. Trimming at V came to 3 bases and at J to 5 bases, leaving 8 bases not matched to a gene. Germline CDR1 and CDR2: SNHLY and FYNNEI. The CDR3 is CASSEQRGGPVDTQYF. The CDR3 bases are TGTGCCAGCAGTGAGCAGCGGGGGGGCCCGGTAGATACGCAGTATTTT. Supplemented by reference TRBV2 and TRBJ2-3, the full variable domain reads EPEVTQTPSHQVTQMGQEVILRCVPISNHLYFYWYRQILGQKVEFLVSFYNNEISEKSEIFDDQFSVERPDGSNFTLKIRSTKLEDSAMYFCASSEQRGGPVDTQYFGPGTRLTVL.

The CDR3 reads CASSSRTGLGELFF. CDR3 bases: TGTGCCAGCAGTTCTCGGACAGGGCTCGGGGAGCTGTTTTTT. The V call is TRBV28, the J call TRBJ2-2; 8 bases map to TRBD1. The CDR3 runs to 14 residues. Unmatched junction bases numbered 5, after V lost 4 bases and J lost 7 bases. Germline V gene sequence: CDR1 MDHEN, CDR2 SYDVKM.

The gene calls are TRBV5-1 and TRBJ2-3, with 9 nucleotides matching TRBD2. The length of the CDR3 is 14 residues. Germline V gives CDR1 SGHRS, CDR2 YFSETQ. Unmatched junction bases numbered 3, after V lost 3 bases and J lost 4 bases. For the CDR3, the DNA is TGCGCCAGCAGCTCAAGCGGGGGGTCAGATACGCAGTATTTT. Protein: CASSSSGGSDTQYF. The full variable domain, rest sourced from reference TRBV5-1 and TRBJ2-3, is KAGVTQTPRYLIKTRGQQVTLSCSPISGHRSVSWYQQTPGQGLQFLFEYFSETQRNKGNFPGRFSGRQFSNSRSEMNVSTLELGDSALYLCASSSSGGSDTQYFGPGTRLTVL.

The V and J genes are TRBV5-1 and TRBJ2-3; no definite D call. CDR1 is SGHRS and CDR2 is YFSETQ in the germline V gene. V gave up 4 bases and J gave up 0 bases, with 15 bases separating them. The CDR3 totals 16 residues. The CDR3 DNA is TGCGCCAGCAGCAAAGGCGGAGTGCCTAGCACAGATACGCAGTATTTT. It specifies CASSKGGVPSTDTQYF.

The chain couples TRBV19 to TRBJ2-1; D unclear. V was pared by 2 bases and J by 5 bases, with 10 bases between. The CDR3 totals 14 residues. Germline-derived CDR1 and CDR2 are LNHDA and SQIVND (reference sequence). DNA for the CDR3: TGTGCCAGTAGTATACTTAATCGGGACAATGAGCAGTTCTTC. Protein product: CASSILNRDNEQFF.

The chain is built from TRBV2 and TRBJ2-7; no definite D call. V was shortened by 6 bases and J by 3 bases, with 27 bases between the two germline ends. Looked up from germline, CDR1 is SNHLY and CDR2 is FYNNEI. This CDR3 has 18 residues. Written as DNA, the CDR3 is TGTGCCAGCAGGCACTTACCGAACACCCCCCTAGATGGCTACGAGCAGTACTTC. Translation gives CASRHLPNTPLDGYEQYF.

The chain combines TRBV10-3 with TRBJ1-2; 7 bases are a match to TRBD1. Germline CDR1 ENHRY, CDR2 SYGVKD. The junction had 5 bases not matched to a gene; V was cut back by 3 bases and J by 4 bases. This CDR3 has 14 residues. Here the CDR3 DNA reads TGTGCCATCAGTGAACAGGGACAGTCCTATGGCTACACCTTC. As protein: CAISEQGQSYGYTF.

The V call is TRBV5-1, the J call TRBJ2-2; 10 nucleotides line up with TRBD2. The CDR3 is 16 amino acids. CDR1 is SGHRS, CDR2 YFSETQ, per germline. The junction had 2 bases not matched to a gene; V was cut back by 3 bases and J by 0 bases. CDR3 in amino acids: CASSWTSGSNTGELFF. The DNA of the CDR3 is TGCGCCAGCAGCTGGACTAGCGGATCGAACACCGGGGAGCTGTTTTTT.

This chain links TRBV7-2 with TRBJ2-7; D is uncertain. V lost 1 base and J lost 7, with 11 bases in between. From germline, CDR1 is SGHTA and CDR2 FQGNSA. This CDR3 region has 13 residues. The CDR3 reads CASSLEVLREQYF. The CDR3 coding sequence is TGTGCCAGCAGCTTAGAGGTCCTGCGGGAGCAGTACTTC.

This clone was seen only once. The chain is built from TRBV19 and TRBJ1-1; 8 bases agree with TRBD1. With 1 base clipped from V and 5 bases from J, the junction kept 3 bases outside the gene matches. The germline gives CDR1 LNHDA, CDR2 SQIVND (reference sequence). CDR3 length: 14 residues. CDR3 sequence (DNA): TGTGCCAGTAGTATAGGCAGGGGGCGGACTGAAGCTTTCTTT. The encoded protein is CASSIGRGRTEAFF.

The V call is TRBV30, the J call TRBJ2-3; D is unresolved. Germline CDR1 and CDR2: GTSNPN and SVGIG (reference sequence). CDR3 length equals 14 residues. V was trimmed by 0 bases and J by 6 bases, leaving 13 bases between them. CDR3: CAWSVGTTVDTQYF. The CDR3 bases are TGTGCCTGGAGTGTGGGTACGACTGTGGATACGCAGTATTTT. Supplemented by reference TRBV30 and TRBJ2-3, the full variable domain reads SQTIHQWPATLVQPVGSPLSLECTVEGTSNPNLYWYRQAAGRGLQLLFYSVGIGQISSEVPQNLSASRPQDRQFILSSKKLLLSDSGFYLCAWSVGTTVDTQYFGPGTRLTVL.

The chain recombines TRBV9 with TRBJ1-2; a possible D gene is TRBD1 (6 bases). This CDR3 region has 14 residues. The V end was cut by 0 bases, the J end by 5 bases, with 11 bases between. Germline CDR1 is SGDLS and CDR2 is YYNGEE. The CDR3: CASSVGRGRYGYTF. CDR3 DNA sequence: TGTGCCAGCAGCGTAGGCAGGGGAAGGTATGGCTACACCTTC.

The chain is built from TRBV6-5 and TRBJ2-2; D is possibly TRBD2 (5 bases). The CDR3 loop spans 15 amino acids. Germline CDR1 and CDR2: MNHEY and SVGAGI. The ends were cut back, 5 bases at V and 2 bases at J, with 12 bases in the middle. The CDR3 protein is CASSTAGSNTGELFF. The CDR3 coding sequence is TGTGCCAGCAGTACCGCGGGCTCTAACACCGGGGAGCTGTTTTTT.

V usage is TRBV5-5 and J usage is TRBJ1-5, with D tentatively TRBD1 (6 bases). This CDR3 is built from 15 residues. Germline V gene lookup returns CDR1 SGHKS and CDR2 YYEKEE (reference sequence). V was clipped by 4 bases and J by 1 base, with 12 bases between them. The CDR3 region has the DNA TGTGCCAGCAGCCCCTGGACAGAAAGCAATCAGCCCCAGCATTTT. Its translation: CASSPWTESNQPQHF.

The rearrangement joins TRBV29-1 to TRBJ1-5; D may be TRBD1 (6 bases). This CDR3 spans 13 amino acids. CDR1 is SQVTM, CDR2 ANQGSEA, per germline. V lost 7 bases and J lost 7, with 17 bases in between. The chain's CDR3 is CSESGVLGQPQHF. In DNA form, the CDR3 reads TGCAGCGAGTCAGGGGTTTTGGGGCAGCCCCAGCATTTT.

In its sample, this clone was seen once. The chain has TRBV12-5 and TRBJ2-3; TRBD2 matches 9 bases. V was pared by 5 bases and J by 5 bases, with 5 bases of the junction left unmatched. The CDR3 runs to 14 residues. The V gene's germline CDR1 is LGHNT and CDR2 FRNRAP. Here the CDR3 DNA reads TGTGCTAGTGGTGCGGGGGGGCTTCAAGATACGCAGTATTTT. Translation gives CASGAGGLQDTQYF.

This clone was recorded only once. This chain connects TRBV7-9 to TRBJ2-5, with 7 bases identical to TRBD2. This CDR3 is built from 15 residues. The junction had 7 bases not matched to a gene; V was cut back by 4 bases and J by 2 bases. In germline, CDR1 is SEHNR, CDR2 FQNEAQ (reference sequence). This chain's CDR3 is CASSYVLATQETQYF. As DNA, the CDR3 is TGTGCCAGCAGCTACGTACTAGCGACTCAAGAGACCCAGTACTTC.

CDR3 bases: TGCAGTGCTAGTGGGCCAGGGGGCATGGGAGATACGCAGTATTTT. As protein: CSASGPGGMGDTQYF. This chain links TRBV20-1 with TRBJ2-3; TRBD1 agrees at 8 bases. V shed 3 bases, J shed 5 bases, and the junction held 10 bases outside the gene matches. The CDR3 is made up of 15 amino acids. Germline CDR1 is DFQATT and CDR2 is SNEGSKA (reference sequence).

V usage is TRBV5-5 and J usage is TRBJ2-7; the D is unclear. Between the trimmed V and J ends, which lost 0 bases and 0 bases, there was a span of 10 bases. CDR1 and CDR2 from the germline V gene are SGHKS and YYEKEE (reference sequence). This CDR3 has 15 amino acids. This CDR3 is CASSLGQASSYEQYF. DNA for the CDR3: TGTGCCAGCAGCTTGGGGCAGGCCAGCTCCTACGAGCAGTACTTC.